This TCR beta chain was sequenced for a study of blood T cell repertoires in COVID-19. V was pared by 6 bases and J by 4 bases, with 5 bases of the junction left unmatched. CDR1 and CDR2 (germline): SNHLY, FYNNEI. The CDR3 length is 13 residues. The table came from immunoSEQ multiplex PCR; TCRdb's copy has only in-frame clones and leaves some out. The sample lists hundreds of thousands of clones; 70% to 90% were seen once. Those enrolled in Seattle joined during active infection and were followed longitudinally afterward. This receptor was taken from a woman aged 25 to 39 with COVID-19, enrolled during active disease. The sample taken for sequencing was peripheral blood. The chain links TRBV2 to TRBJ1-2, with 7 positions matching TRBD1. The CDR3 DNA sequence: TGTGCCAGCAGCCCTGACAGGGCCTATGGCTACACCTTC. This translates into CASSPDRAYGYTF.